This T cell receptor (beta chain) is from a study of blood T cell repertoires in COVID-19. Sequencing used immunoSEQ multiplex PCR; TCRdb keeps in-frame clones, though not all of them. The data show about 230,000 clones, approximately 85% seen once. Trimming took 5 bases from V and 0 from J; bases not matched to a gene: 8. Germline CDR1 and CDR2: SEHNR and FQNEAQ (reference sequence). This CDR3 comprises 17 residues. The sequenced material came from peripheral blood. This sequence was found in a man aged 50 to 59 with COVID-19, enrolled during active disease. The chain links TRBV7-9 to TRBJ2-2, with 8 bases fitting TRBD2. CDR3 protein: CASSPGRVVTNTGELFF. In DNA, the CDR3 is TGTGCCAGCAGCCCCGGGAGGGTGGTCACGAACACCGGGGAGCTGTTTTTT. Full variable domain (remainder filled in from reference TRBV7-9 and TRBJ2-2): DTGVSQNPRHKITKRGQNVTFRCDPISEHNRLYWYRQTLGQGPEFLTYFQNEAQLEKSRLLSDRFSAERPKGSFSTLEIQRTEQGDSAMYLCASSPGRVVTNTGELFFGEGSRLTVL.